The following is a T cell receptor beta chain sequence with its context. This sample stems from a study of blood T cell repertoires in COVID-19. Study information: The United States, Italy and Spain were the sources of the acute and convalescent COVID-19 samples. PBMCs, B-cell-depleted T cells, or T cells were the source of the cDNA or gDNA that made up the material.

In the study's own analysis: Counts of nucleated cells, estimated from reference gene primer amplification, were obtained. Assay used: immunoSEQ multiplex PCR; TCRdb lists only in-frame clones, some missing. That table furnishes V, J and clone size, whereas the DNA furnished D and trimming. The data hold around 140,000 clones, with 60% to 85% observed a single time. Germline V lookup: CDR1 SQVTM, CDR2 ANQGSEA. V trimming: 7 bases; J trimming: 9 bases; junction bases outside the gene matches: 13. This CDR3 contains 13 residues. What was sequenced was peripheral blood. The V call is TRBV29-1, the J call TRBJ2-5, with 8 bases fitting TRBD1. This clonotype was sampled from a man in his fifties with acute or convalescent COVID-19. CDR3 region: CSARMDRVGSQYF. The CDR3 DNA is TGCAGCGCGAGGATGGACAGGGTAGGGTCCCAGTACTTC.